A selection of T cell receptor beta chains follows, all from one sample in a study of cytomegalovirus exposure and HLA in healthy donors. Clones were sequenced by immunoSEQ multiplex PCR, and TCRdb holds only the in-frame ones, with some missing. The data show around 130,000 clones, with about 80% seen just once and approximately 3% held by the top ten. What was sequenced was PBMCs. The receptors were sampled from a boy between 2 and 10 years old in good health and CMV-seronegative. Each CDR3 is given with its conserved first and last residue. The order of the fields is CDR3 protein, CDR3 DNA, D gene, V gene, clone size, CDR3 length, J gene. D genes are given only for firm matches. Rows may omit the clone size; those that give it use once, few, many or a size class.

CASSPDRRSPVYGYTF,TGTGCCAGCAGCCCCGACAGACGCTCGCCAGTCTATGGCTACACCTTC,.,TRBV7-2,once,16,TRBJ1-2
CASRAPTASGSTNTGELFF,TGTGCCAGCAGAGCTCCCACGGCTAGCGGGAGCACGAACACCGGGGAGCTGTTTTTT,TRBD2,TRBV27,once,19,TRBJ2-2
CASSQAPDSRRAEAFF,TGCGCCAGCAGCCAAGCCCCGGACTCCCGCAGAGCTGAAGCTTTCTTT,.,TRBV4-1,.,16,TRBJ1-1
CASTLTGSSGNTIYF,TGTGCCAGCACCCTAACAGGGAGCTCTGGAAACACCATATATTTT,.,TRBV9,few,15,TRBJ1-3
CASSHGTGLNTEAFF,TGCGCCAGCAGCCACGGGACAGGCTTGAACACTGAAGCTTTCTTT,TRBD1,TRBV4-3,.,15,TRBJ1-1
CASSFTPKKDSHSSYGYTF,TGTGCCAGCAGCTTCACACCCAAAAAGGACAGCCATAGTTCCTATGGCTACACCTTC,.,TRBV7-8,.,19,TRBJ1-2
CASSGLQGIDEQFF,TGTGCCAGTAGTGGGTTACAGGGAATTGATGAGCAGTTCTTC,.,TRBV19,few,14,TRBJ2-1
CASSFIRDYGYTF,TGTGCCAGCAGCTTTATCAGGGACTATGGCTACACCTTC,.,TRBV7-9,.,13,TRBJ1-2
CASSRGGREKETQYF,TGTGCCAGTAGTCGGGGGGGGCGGGAAAAAGAGACCCAGTACTTC,TRBD2,TRBV19,once,15,TRBJ2-5
CASSEAGLRKTQYF,TGTGCCAGCAGTGAAGCGGGCCTCCGGAAGACCCAGTACTTC,.,TRBV2,.,14,TRBJ2-5